The T cell receptor beta chain described here comes from a study of blood T cell repertoires in COVID-19. This clone has more than one count but fewer than ten. Libraries were prepared by immunoSEQ multiplex PCR; TCRdb keeps only in-frame clonotypes and omits some of them. The sample consists of 150,000 to 200,000 clones, around 89% of them appearing once. This CDR3 has 18 amino acids. From germline, CDR1 is LGHNA and CDR2 YNFKEQ. The ends lost 0 bases at V and 4 bases at J; junction bases unmatched: 11. V is TRBV4-2 and J is TRBJ2-3; 9 nucleotides match TRBD2. The clonotype originates from a man in his fifties or sixties with acute or convalescent COVID-19. The sample taken for sequencing was peripheral blood. The CDR3 here is CASSQDMGAGGRSDTQYF. Written as DNA, the CDR3 is TGTGCCAGCAGCCAAGATATGGGAGCGGGGGGACGGTCAGATACGCAGTATTTT.